Listed below are T cell receptor beta chains from one sample, sequenced in a study of blood T cell repertoires in COVID-19. Generated by immunoSEQ multiplex PCR, the TCRdb table keeps only in-frame clones and is missing some. The table records about 280,000 clones, roughly nine tenths of them present only once. The sample was PBMCs or T cells enriched from blood (not recorded which). These receptors were taken from a woman aged 60 to 75 who had recovered from COVID-19. Each CDR3 is given with its conserved first and last residue. A D gene is named only where the DNA matches it firmly. Expanded clones are given a class, and other clones once, few, many or no size at all.

D	size	J	V	CDR3	DNA
TRBD2	-	TRBJ2-2	TRBV3-1/TRBV3-2	CASSQEATLGTSGIIAGELFF	TGTGCCAGCAGCCAAGAAGCTACCCTCGGGACTAGCGGGATTATTGCCGGGGAGCTGTTTTTT
-	-	TRBJ1-6	TRBV13	CASSSRRGGAPKPLHF	TGTGCCAGCAGCTCCCGACGGGGAGGAGCCCCGAAACCCCTCCACTTT
TRBD1	few	TRBJ1-4	TRBV11-2	CASSGTRGRREKLFF	TGTGCCAGCAGCGGTACCAGGGGGCGCAGGGAAAAACTGTTTTTT
-	-	TRBJ2-5	TRBV19	CASSIRGLPPETQYF	TGTGCCAGTAGTATACGGGGTTTGCCCCCGGAGACCCAGTACTTC
TRBD1	-	TRBJ1-6	TRBV19	CASGQGVGSPLHF	TGTGCCAGTGGACAGGGGGTCGGTTCACCCCTCCACTTT
TRBD2	-	TRBJ2-2	TRBV11-2	CASSSYLASGGVGELFF	TGTGCCAGCAGCTCCTACTTAGCTAGCGGGGGGGTCGGGGAGCTGTTTTTT
TRBD1	-	TRBJ2-5	TRBV5-5	CASSSYRGRMETQYF	TGTGCCAGCAGCTCTTACAGGGGGCGAATGGAGACCCAGTACTTC
-	-	TRBJ1-3	TRBV11-3	CASSLDFSNTIYF	TGTGCCAGCAGCTTAGATTTCTCCAACACCATATATTTT
-	-	TRBJ1-2	TRBV10-2	CASSEGQGHRGYTF	TGCGCCAGCAGTGAGGGGCAGGGGCATAGAGGCTACACCTTC
-	-	TRBJ1-3	TRBV7-9	CASSPQGRGGNTIYF	TGTGCCAGCAGCCCGCAGGGGCGAGGTGGAAACACCATATATTTT
TRBD1	-	TRBJ2-6	TRBV11-2	CASSTGAGANVLTF	TGTGCCAGCAGCACAGGGGCTGGGGCCAACGTCCTGACTTTC
TRBD2	-	TRBJ2-2	TRBV5-1	CASSPGLAGGANTGELFF	TGCGCCAGCAGCCCAGGACTAGCGGGAGGTGCGAACACCGGGGAGCTGTTTTTT
TRBD2	-	TRBJ2-1	TRBV7-3	CASSETSGYNEQFF	TGTGCCAGCAGCGAAACTAGCGGATACAATGAGCAGTTCTTC